Listed below are T cell receptor beta chains from one sample, sequenced in a study of blood T cell repertoires in COVID-19. Data came from immunoSEQ multiplex PCR; TCRdb stores just in-frame clones and leaves some out. Of around 340,000 clones in the sample, 86% were seen once. The sequencing sample was made of peripheral blood. The receptors originated from a woman aged 55-70 years with COVID-19, enrolled during active disease. The CDR3 runs from the conserved cysteine through the conserved F or W. Fields, in order: CDR3 DNA, CDR3 protein, J gene, V gene, D gene, clone size. A D gene is named only where the DNA matches it firmly. Some rows have no size entry. The others give once, few or many, or a class for an expanded clone.

cdr3_nt: TGTGCCAGCTCACCACCTAATGGGGCCTTGAACACTGAAGCTTTCTTT
cdr3_aa: CASSPPNGALNTEAFF
j_call: TRBJ1-1
v_call: TRBV18
d_call: -
clone_size: once

cdr3_nt: TGTGCCAGCAGCCATCTCCTCCGGGGAAACTCGGGAGAAAAACTGTTTTTT
cdr3_aa: CASSHLLRGNSGEKLFF
j_call: TRBJ1-4
v_call: TRBV11-3
d_call: -
clone_size: -

cdr3_nt: TGCGCCAGCAGCTTGAATGGGGGGGCTATCACAGATACGCAGTATTTT
cdr3_aa: CASSLNGGAITDTQYF
j_call: TRBJ2-3
v_call: TRBV5-1
d_call: -
clone_size: once

cdr3_nt: TGTGCCAGCAGCTCGGGACTAGGGGAGACCCAGTACTTC
cdr3_aa: CASSSGLGETQYF
j_call: TRBJ2-5
v_call: TRBV12-3/TRBV12-4
d_call: TRBD2
clone_size: -

cdr3_nt: TGTGCCAGCAGCTCCAGACAGGGGAGGGAAAACATTCAGTACTTC
cdr3_aa: CASSSRQGRENIQYF
j_call: TRBJ2-4
v_call: TRBV6-6
d_call: -
clone_size: -

cdr3_nt: TGTGCCAGTAGTATGGGACAGGGAAACACCATATATTTT
cdr3_aa: CASSMGQGNTIYF
j_call: TRBJ1-3
v_call: TRBV19
d_call: TRBD1
clone_size: -

cdr3_nt: TGTGCCAGCAGCAATCGACAGGGCGGAGGGGATACGCAGTATTTT
cdr3_aa: CASSNRQGGGDTQYF
j_call: TRBJ2-3
v_call: TRBV9
d_call: -
clone_size: -

cdr3_nt: TGTGCCAGCAGCCAAGAAGGGACTGAAACCGGGGAGCTGTTTTTT
cdr3_aa: CASSQEGTETGELFF
j_call: TRBJ2-2
v_call: TRBV4-2
d_call: -
clone_size: once

cdr3_nt: TGTGCCAGCAGCCCCGCGGGGAGAGGGGAAAAACTGTTTTTT
cdr3_aa: CASSPAGRGEKLFF
j_call: TRBJ1-4
v_call: TRBV6-6
d_call: -
clone_size: few

cdr3_nt: TGTGCCAGCAGCCACGATTCGTCGGGGAACACTGAAGCTTTCTTT
cdr3_aa: CASSHDSSGNTEAFF
j_call: TRBJ1-1
v_call: TRBV3-1/TRBV3-2
d_call: -
clone_size: -

cdr3_nt: TGTGCCAGCAGCGAAACAGGGCGAATCATATATTTT
cdr3_aa: CASSETGRIIYF
j_call: TRBJ1-3
v_call: TRBV9
d_call: -
clone_size: -

cdr3_nt: TGTGCCTGGAGTCGGCCCCACAGCAAAAAGGATTCACCCCTCCACTTT
cdr3_aa: CAWSRPHSKKDSPLHF
j_call: TRBJ1-6
v_call: TRBV30
d_call: -
clone_size: -

cdr3_nt: TGTGCCAGCAGCCAAGATAAGCTGACTGCCATATATTTT
cdr3_aa: CASSQDKLTAIYF
j_call: TRBJ1-3
v_call: TRBV3-1/TRBV3-2
d_call: -
clone_size: -